What follows describes a single TCR beta chain. What it recognizes is unknown. This entry is derived from a study of T cell responses to AZD1222 COVID-19 vaccine. Across the study: Researchers grouped second doses given at about 4 or about 12 weeks into one pool.

Study observations and caveats: Spike-specific TCR repertoires showed rising breadth and depth after two AZD1222 doses. Possibly, clonal diversity was underestimated; donors were largely white British and included more females. Baseline serology detected seropositivity in only six AZD1222 recipients.

CDR1 GTSNPN and CDR2 SVGIG come from the germline V gene (reference sequence). The CDR3 has 15 amino acids. Between the trimmed V and J ends, which lost 0 bases and 5 bases, there was a span of 16 bases. TCRdb keeps only in-frame clones here, not all; method: immunoSEQ multiplex PCR. The sample lists 90,000 to 150,000 clones, approximately 85% occurring once. This sample comprised peripheral blood, obtained on day 0 of AZD1222 vaccination. This clonotype was obtained from an adult in good health. The gene calls are TRBV30 and TRBJ1-1; D possibly corresponds to TRBD1 (5 bases). CDR3: CAWSVSIGGYTEAFF. The CDR3 DNA is TGTGCCTGGAGTGTTTCAATTGGGGGATATACTGAAGCTTTCTTT.